The 14 T cell receptor beta chains below were found in one sample sequenced in a study of cytomegalovirus exposure and HLA in healthy donors. PCR was performed using 60 Vbeta and 13 Jbeta primers. The table came from immunoSEQ multiplex PCR; TCRdb's copy has only in-frame clones and leaves some out. This repertoire comprises tens of thousands of clones; its ten largest clones make up 2.5% to 3%. The sample comprised PBMCs. The receptors were sampled from a man aged 35-49 years in good health and CMV-seronegative.

The chain recombines TRBV7-9 with TRBJ2-1; D unclear. The CDR3 spans 16 residues. Germline V gives CDR1 SEHNR, CDR2 FQNEAQ (reference sequence). Trimming cost V 5 bases and J 0 bases, with 14 bases left between them. The CDR3 region is CASSPLEHRSYNEQFF. CDR3 DNA sequence: TGTGCCAGCAGCCCTCTCGAACATCGCTCCTACAATGAGCAGTTCTTC.

The rearrangement joins TRBV9 to TRBJ2-3; TRBD1 might be the D (5 bases). Germline V lookup: CDR1 SGDLS, CDR2 YYNGEE. The CDR3 has 16 residues. The V and J ends lost 2 bases and 0 bases respectively, with 13 bases between them. The CDR3 nucleotides are TGTGCCAGCAGCGTTGGACACATCGATAGCACAGATACGCAGTATTTT. The encoded protein is CASSVGHIDSTDTQYF.

The J gene is TRBJ2-3, the V gene TRBV6-4; 14 nucleotides line up with TRBD2. The CDR3 extends over 18 amino acids. The germline V gene has CDR1 MRHNA and CDR2 SNTAGT. With V trimmed by 2 bases and J by 4 bases, 8 bases remained unmatched. CDR3 in DNA: TGTGCCAGCAGTGACGGGACTAGCGGGGGCTCGGGTGCAGATACGCAGTATTTT. This sequence encodes CASSDGTSGGSGADTQYF.

V gene TRBV7-9 combines with J gene TRBJ2-5, with unresolved D. Germline loops: CDR1 SEHNR, CDR2 FQNEAQ (reference sequence). Between the trimmed V and J ends, which lost 3 bases and 3 bases, there was a span of 5 bases. The length of the CDR3 is 12 residues. The CDR3 DNA is TGTGCCAGCAGCTTGCAGGAAGAGACCCAGTACTTC. Protein sequence: CASSLQEETQYF.

The V and J genes are TRBV2 and TRBJ2-1, with 7 positions matching TRBD2. CDR3 length equals 16 residues. Germline V gene lookup returns CDR1 SNHLY and CDR2 FYNNEI. The trim removed 0 bases at V and 0 bases at J, leaving 2 bases unmatched. The CDR3 is CASSEAWGGSYNEQFF. The CDR3 region has the DNA TGTGCCAGCAGTGAAGCGTGGGGGGGCTCCTACAATGAGCAGTTCTTC.

The V and J genes are TRBV9 and TRBJ1-2; 7 bases are shared with TRBD1. CDR3 size: 15 residues. In germline, CDR1 is SGDLS, CDR2 YYNGEE. Losses at the gene ends were 3 bases for V and 8 bases for J; bases not matched to a gene: 13. The CDR3 sequence: CASSAGPDRVGGYTF. For the CDR3, the DNA is TGTGCCAGCAGCGCCGGTCCCGACAGGGTCGGCGGCTACACCTTC.

The rearrangement uses TRBV7-3 and TRBJ1-2; 8 bases fit TRBD1. Losses at the gene ends were 3 bases for V and 4 bases for J; bases not matched to a gene: 10. The CDR3 contains 16 residues. Per germline, CDR1 SGHTA and CDR2 FQGTGA. The CDR3 DNA is TGTGCCAGCAGCTTGACAGGACAGGGAAAGTTCTATGGCTACACCTTC. Residues: CASSLTGQGKFYGYTF. The full variable domain, completed using reference TRBV7-3 and TRBJ1-2, is GAGVSQTPSNKVTEKGKYVELRCDPISGHTALYWYRQSLGQGPEFLIYFQGTGAADDSGLPNDRFFAVRPEGSVSTLKIQRTERGDSAVYLCASSLTGQGKFYGYTFGSGTRLTVV.

CDR3 DNA sequence: TGTGCCAGCTCTCGGGAGGGAGGCTTACGATCACCCCTCCACTTT. Its protein product is CASSREGGLRSPLHF. The chain recombines TRBV18 with TRBJ1-6, with D hard to call. V lost 6 bases to trimming and J lost 10 bases, with 19 bases between them. The germline CDR1 and CDR2 sequences are KGHSH and LQKENI. This CDR3 has 15 residues.

The rearrangement uses TRBV5-4 and TRBJ1-1, with unresolved D. This CDR3 has 15 residues. From germline, CDR1 is SGHNT and CDR2 YYREEE (reference sequence). V lost 2 bases and J lost 2, with 13 bases in between. CDR3 residues: CASSLRGQPNTEAFF. DNA for the CDR3: TGTGCCAGCAGCTTACGGGGTCAGCCAAACACTGAAGCTTTCTTT.

The chain couples TRBV9 to TRBJ2-7; possibly TRBD2 for D (6 bases). The CDR3 is 16 amino acids. V was clipped by 4 bases and J by 1 base, with 18 bases between them. The germline gives CDR1 SGDLS, CDR2 YYNGEE. CDR3 DNA sequence: TGTGCCAGCAGCCCCCGGACCGCTCGGGGGTCCTACGAGCAGTACTTC. This codes for CASSPRTARGSYEQYF.

The chain uses TRBV28 and TRBJ2-5; the D gene is possibly TRBD2 (7 bases). Germline V gene sequence: CDR1 MDHEN, CDR2 SYDVKM. V shed 6 bases and J shed 5 bases, with 13 bases lying between them. This CDR3 has 13 amino acids. CDR3 in DNA: TGTGCCAGCAGGAAAGGGGGGGACGAGACCCAGTACTTC. This gives the protein CASRKGGDETQYF.

The chain couples TRBV7-9 to TRBJ2-1, with D perhaps matching TRBD2 (7 bases). Germline V gene data show CDR1 as SEHNR and CDR2 as FQNEAQ (reference sequence). V was cut by 5 bases and J by 7 bases, with 18 bases left in between. The CDR3 totals 15 residues. The DNA of the CDR3 is TGTGCCAGCAGCGGCCTCGGGGGGACAAGGAATGAGCAGTTCTTC. It codes for CASSGLGGTRNEQFF.

The V and J genes are TRBV7-6 and TRBJ2-7; 7 nucleotides align to TRBD1. From germline, CDR1 is SGHVS and CDR2 FNYEAQ. CDR3 length: 16 amino acids. V shed 4 bases, J shed 2 bases, and the junction held 11 bases outside the gene matches. CDR3 nucleotides: TGTGCCAGCAGCTCCCCCCGGGACAGACCTACCTACGAGCAGTACTTC. Protein: CASSSPRDRPTYEQYF.

V gene TRBV7-2 combines with J gene TRBJ1-2; D gene unclear. Germline V CDR1 and CDR2: SGHTA, FQGNSA. The CDR3 has 14 residues. The V gene lost 5 bases and the J gene lost 3 bases, with 13 bases spanning the gap. The CDR3: CASSPMMRDYGYTF. In DNA form, the CDR3 reads TGTGCCAGCAGCCCCATGATGAGAGACTATGGCTACACCTTC.